This T cell receptor (beta chain) appears in the sequencing data of a study of PD-1 blockade in classical Hodgkin lymphoma. Across the whole study: Patients had nivolumab dosed at 3 mg/kg, delivered intravenously every 2 weeks.

Germline CDR1 SGHNT, CDR2 YYREEE (reference sequence). The V gene lost 5 bases and the J gene lost 5 bases, with 5 bases spanning the gap. CDR3 length: 11 amino acids. As to time point: cycle 4 day 1 (C4D1), after less than 7 weeks of nivolumab. Each of the patients experienced relapse following autologous stem cell transplantation, and their brentuximab vedotin exposure differed. Libraries were prepared by immunoSEQ multiplex PCR; TCRdb keeps only in-frame clonotypes and omits some of them. The data contain approximately 52,000 clones, around 86% of them singletons. The sample was peripheral blood mononuclear cells (PBMCs), taken before the fourth cycle of nivolumab. The rearrangement uses TRBV5-4 and TRBJ2-1; D remains ambiguous. The source is a human donor with classical Hodgkin lymphoma. CDR3 amino acids: CASREDNEQFF. CDR3 DNA sequence: TGTGCCAGCAGAGAGGACAATGAGCAGTTCTTC.